The entry below gives a single T cell receptor beta chain sequence along with its context. Its antigen is not known. Markers CD45RO/CCR7/CD25/CD127/CD95/CD27 served to sort CD4+ naive, central memory, regulatory and stem cell-like memory cells. Germline V gene data show CDR1 as SQVTM and CDR2 as ANQGSEA. With 4 bases removed from V and 0 bases from J, the gap between germline ends came to 10 bases. The CDR3 has 13 amino acids. This record belongs to a study of beta chain features in type 1 diabetes. Overall study findings and caveats: Researchers could not determine here whether HLA type influences TCRB rearrangement.

The whole isolated RNA underwent reverse transcription, so sequencing captured expressed TCRB transcripts. TCRdb's copy holds only in-frame clones and misses some; the assay was immunoSEQ multiplex PCR. Of hundreds of thousands of clones in the sample, around 65% were seen once. Sequenced sample: naive CD4+ T cells from blood. This receptor was taken from a man under 40 in good health. The chain joins TRBV29-1 to TRBJ2-7; D is unresolved. CDR3 nucleotides: TGCAGCGTTGCCGGGCTTTACTCCTACGAGCAGTACTTC. Protein product: CSVAGLYSYEQYF.